This T cell receptor beta chain emerged from a study of blood T cell repertoires in COVID-19. Study-level information: Samples came from the United States, Italy and Spain, spanning acute and convalescent COVID-19. Nucleic acid was either cDNA or gDNA, and it came from T cells, B-cell-depleted T cells, or PBMCs.

Per the original methods: Using reference gene primer amplification, nucleated cell counts were estimated. The assay was immunoSEQ multiplex PCR, and TCRdb's table has in-frame clones only and misses some. D and trimming were read from the DNA, whereas the V and J calls and clone size are those reported in that table. In the table there are roughly 47,000 clones, approximately 90% of which are singletons. V trimming: 6 bases; J trimming: 0 bases; junction bases outside the gene matches: 9. Germline loops: CDR1 SNHLY, CDR2 FYNNEI. The CDR3 spans 16 residues. This clonotype was obtained from a man between 65 and 85 years old with active COVID-19. Sequenced material: peripheral blood. The chain couples TRBV2 to TRBJ2-7; 9 nucleotides line up with TRBD2. The CDR3 region is CASSPNGGGASYEQYF. In DNA form, the CDR3 reads TGTGCCAGCAGCCCAAATGGCGGGGGGGCCTCCTACGAGCAGTACTTC.